Below, 6 T cell receptor beta chains from the same sample are listed, as sequenced in a study of molecular identifiers for immune sequencing clone quantification listed by TCRdb under 2018. Libraries were built with PCR. Sequencing took place on an Illumina HiSeq 4000. The public reads were reprocessed in TCRdb via fastp at Q25 and MiXCR, keeping in-frame beta chains. Rows merge per CDR3 protein into single entries with the most common DNA and genes. This sample gives 600,000 to 650,000 distinct CDR3 sequences in total; 20% of them show up just once. The top ten constitute roughly 0.85% of the sample. Specimen: naive CD8+ T cells from blood, with Jurkat cell RNA spiked in. The cell subset or site label here, explained by the study, means: FACS-sorted CD8+CD4-CCR7+CD45RA+ naive T cells. The receptors were sampled from a human donor in good health. Some libraries in this study had Jurkat cell RNA spiked in.

This clonotype was counted many times. The chain has TRBV7-9 and TRBJ1-1, with D possibly TRBD1 on 6 matching bases. Deletions cut 1 base from V and 6 bases from J, with 21 bases between. Looked up from germline, CDR1 is SEHNR and CDR2 is FQNEAQ (reference sequence). The CDR3 covers 17 residues. CDR3 DNA sequence: TGTGCCAGCAGCTTAGGCCCAGGGGAGCGCGCTGGTGCTGAAGCTTTCTTT. Residues: CASSLGPGERAGAEAFF.

This clonotype was detected many times. V is TRBV27 and J is TRBJ1-6; possibly TRBD1 for D (5 bases). Between the trimmed V and J ends, which lost 5 bases and 8 bases, there was a span of 16 bases. There are 15 residues in the CDR3. Germline lookup yields CDR1 MNHEY and CDR2 SMNVEV (reference sequence). CDR3 bases: TGTGCCAGCAGTACAATCTCCGGGGCCGATTCACCCCTCCACTTT. This sequence encodes CASSTISGADSPLHF.

A note on this clonotype: With a much larger clone just one base away, this may be a read error. The chain recombines TRBV20-1 with TRBJ2-7; either TRBD1 or TRBD2 may supply D (6 bases each). Looked up from germline, CDR1 is DFQATT and CDR2 is SNEGSKA (reference sequence). The CDR3 has 13 residues. The CDR3 bases are TGCTGTGCGAGAGGGGGAGGAGAGTACGAGCAGTACTTC. Protein sequence: CCARGGGEYEQYF.

J is TRBJ1-1 and V is TRBV30; possibly TRBD1 for D (6 bases). V was shortened by 5 bases and J by 1 base, with 17 bases between the two germline ends. This CDR3 is built from 15 residues. Germline V CDR1 and CDR2: GTSNPN, SVGIG (reference sequence). The CDR3: CAWCQDLQGNTEAFF. CDR3 DNA: TGTGCCTGGTGTCAGGACCTACAGGGGAACACTGAAGCTTTCTTT.

This clonotype was seen a few times. At one of its ends the junction is not consistent with the germline gene, which may arise from a read error. This sequence joins TRBV6-2 or TRBV6-3 and TRBJ1-1, with TRBD1 matching 7 bases. This CDR3 spans 16 amino acids. The germline V gene encodes CDR1 MNHEY and CDR2 SVGEGT. CDR3 sequence (DNA): TGTGCCAGCAGTGACGGACCGGGACAGAAGGCCTCTGAAGCTCTCTTT. The encoded protein is CASSDGPGQKASEALF.

This clonotype was counted ten times or more. This chain joins TRBV4-1 and TRBJ1-1, with no clear D. The germline CDR1 and CDR2 sequences are MGHRA and YSYEKL. The CDR3 extends over 11 amino acids. Trimming cost V 0 bases and J 7 bases, with 3 bases left between them. In nucleotides, the CDR3 is TGCGCCAGCAGCCAAGAGAATGAAGCTTTCTTT. Its protein product is CASSQENEAFF.